The T cell receptor (beta chain) described here comes from a study of cytomegalovirus exposure and HLA in healthy donors. This clone was seen only once. The germline V and J ends were trimmed by 1 base and 0 bases, with 9 bases remaining between them. The germline gives CDR1 LNHDA, CDR2 SQIVND (reference sequence). This CDR3 is built from 15 residues. The primer mix had 60 Vbeta and 13 Jbeta primers. Assay: immunoSEQ multiplex PCR; the TCRdb copy retains only in-frame clones and omits some. The sample records roughly 100,000 clones, around 80% being singletons. The receptor comes from a woman between 18 and 30 years old in good health and CMV-seropositive. V usage is TRBV19 and J usage is TRBJ1-1, with D unclear. Source material: PBMCs. The CDR3 sequence is CASSIVQSMNTEAFF. The CDR3 region has the DNA TGTGCCAGTAGTATAGTTCAGTCGATGAACACTGAAGCTTTCTTT.